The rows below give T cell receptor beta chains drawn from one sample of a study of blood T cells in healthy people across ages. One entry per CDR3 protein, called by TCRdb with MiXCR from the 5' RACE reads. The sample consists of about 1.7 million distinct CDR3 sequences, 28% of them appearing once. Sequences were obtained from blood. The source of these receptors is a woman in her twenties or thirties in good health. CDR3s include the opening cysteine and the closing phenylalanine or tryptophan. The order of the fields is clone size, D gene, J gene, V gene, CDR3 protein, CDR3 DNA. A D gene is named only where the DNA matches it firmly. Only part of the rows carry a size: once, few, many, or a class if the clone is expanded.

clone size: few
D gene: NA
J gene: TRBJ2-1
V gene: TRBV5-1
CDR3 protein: CASNPPRGSNEQFF
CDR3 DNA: TGCGCCAGCAACCCCCCCCGGGGTTCCAATGAGCAGTTCTTC

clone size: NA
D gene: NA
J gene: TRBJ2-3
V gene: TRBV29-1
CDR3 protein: CSVVFRGADTQYF
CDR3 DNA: TGCAGCGTTGTATTTCGGGGCGCAGATACGCAGTATTTT

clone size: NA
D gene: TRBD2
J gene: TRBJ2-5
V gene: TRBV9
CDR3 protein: CASSAYAGTRRETQYF
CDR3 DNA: TGTGCCAGCAGCGCTTACGCCGGGACTAGGAGAGAGACCCAGTACTTC

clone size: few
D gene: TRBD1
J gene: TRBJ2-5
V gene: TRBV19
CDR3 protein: CASSMSRGRLETQYF
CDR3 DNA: TGTGCCAGTAGTATGAGCAGGGGGCGTTTGGAGACCCAGTACTTC

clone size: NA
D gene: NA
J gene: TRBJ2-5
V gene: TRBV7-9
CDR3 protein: CASSIGPGGETQYF
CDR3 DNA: TGTGCCAGCAGCATCGGCCCCGGCGGGGAGACCCAGTACTTC

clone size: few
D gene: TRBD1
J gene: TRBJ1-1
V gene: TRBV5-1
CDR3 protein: CASSPRTGGPEAFF
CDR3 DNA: TGCGCCAGCAGCCCAAGGACAGGGGGACCTGAAGCTTTCTTT

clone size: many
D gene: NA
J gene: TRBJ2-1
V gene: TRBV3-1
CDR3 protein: CASSQRNYGLGYNEQFF
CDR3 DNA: TGTGCCAGCAGCCAACGCAATTATGGACTGGGGTACAATGAGCAGTTCTTC

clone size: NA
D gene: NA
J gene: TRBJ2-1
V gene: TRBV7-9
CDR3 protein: CASRLISAVPRGTKDEQFF
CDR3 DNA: TGTGCCAGCAGGTTAATTTCGGCCGTGCCAAGGGGTACTAAGGATGAGCAGTTCTTC

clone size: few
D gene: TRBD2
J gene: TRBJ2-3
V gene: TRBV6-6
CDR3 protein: CASSLQPLAGGTDTQYF
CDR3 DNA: TGTGCCAGCAGCCTCCAACCTCTAGCGGGGGGCACAGATACGCAGTATTTT

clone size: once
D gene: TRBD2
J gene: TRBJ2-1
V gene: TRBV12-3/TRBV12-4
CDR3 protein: CASIVGLAGVNEQFF
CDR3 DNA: TGTGCCAGCATCGTGGGACTAGCGGGAGTCAATGAGCAGTTCTTC

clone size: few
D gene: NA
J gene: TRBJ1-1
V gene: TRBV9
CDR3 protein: CASSDGQMNTEAFF
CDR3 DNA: TGTGCCAGCTCCGATGGACAGATGAACACTGAAGCTTTCTTT

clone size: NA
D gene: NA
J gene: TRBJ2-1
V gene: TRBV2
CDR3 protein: CASSVWGSGYNEQFF
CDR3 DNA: TGTGCCAGCAGTGTATGGGGGAGTGGGTACAATGAGCAGTTCTTC

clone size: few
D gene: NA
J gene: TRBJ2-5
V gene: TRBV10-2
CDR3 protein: CASSESTGSVTQYF
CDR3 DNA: TGCGCCAGCAGTGAGTCGACCGGATCAGTGACCCAGTACTTC

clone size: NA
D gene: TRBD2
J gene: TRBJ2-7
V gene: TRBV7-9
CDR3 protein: CASSSSGSGGTYEQYF
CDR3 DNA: TGTGCCAGCAGCTCGTCCGGGAGCGGGGGAACCTACGAGCAGTACTTC

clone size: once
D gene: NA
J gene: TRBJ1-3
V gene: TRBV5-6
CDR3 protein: CASTLGMQGNTIYF
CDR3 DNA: TGTGCCAGCACCCTCGGGATGCAGGGAAACACCATATATTTT

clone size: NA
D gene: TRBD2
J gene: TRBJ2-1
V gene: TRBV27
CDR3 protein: CASSSGGIAGYNEQFF
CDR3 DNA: TGTGCCAGTAGTTCGGGGGGGATTGCGGGATACAATGAGCAGTTCTTC